The 28 T cell receptor beta chains listed next were all sequenced from one sample in a study of breast tumors, draining lymph nodes, adjacent tissues. From the multiplex PCR reads, TCRdb called clonotypes with MiXCR, one entry per CDR3 protein. The table shows 150,000 to 200,000 distinct CDR3 sequences, with 25% to 40% occurring only once. The lymph nodes were axillary draining lymph nodes from breast cancer patients. Sequencing used axillary lymph node tissue. These TCRs come from a female donor with breast cancer. Some clones in this sample may be carry-over from other donors' samples.

As concerns this clonotype: This likely comes from a read error, as the CDR3 has no conserved phenylalanine or tryptophan at its end. The DNA is omitted, as the CDR3 cannot be located on it reliably, and the CDR3 follows TCRdb's listing. The chain combines TRBV20-1 with TRBJ2-7; TRBD2, the table's D call, was not compared with the DNA. The CDR3 is made up of 14 amino acids, end residues included. CDR1 and CDR2 from the germline V gene are DFQATT and SNEGSKA (reference sequence). The CDR3 is CSARDAGGPEEQYS.

The chain joins TRBV19 to TRBJ1-1, with a weak D call TRBD1 (6 bases). CDR3 size: 13 residues. Trimming pared 1 base from V and 5 bases from J, leaving 8 bases between. CDR1 LNHDA and CDR2 SQIVND come from the germline V gene (reference sequence). The CDR3 bases are TGTGCCAGTAGTATAGGGGACAAGACTGAAGCTTTCTTT. Translation gives CASSIGDKTEAFF.

The table lists this clonotype with a few counts. The chain couples TRBV6-6 to TRBJ1-5; D unclear. V lost 2 bases and J lost 14, with 16 bases in between. This CDR3 is 13 amino acids long. CDR1 MNHNY and CDR2 SVGAGI come from the germline V gene (reference sequence). This chain's CDR3 is CASSYPQEGPEHF. CDR3 coding DNA: TGTGCCAGCAGTTACCCTCAGGAAGGACCCGAGCATTTT.

On this clonotype itself: The CDR3 end shows no conserved phenylalanine or tryptophan, and so a read error is likely. It is unclear where the CDR3 begins or ends on the DNA, so no DNA is shown, and the CDR3 is as TCRdb lists it. The chain is built from TRBV20-1 and TRBJ1-2; whether TRBD1, the table's D call, matches the DNA was not checked. Germline values: CDR1 DFQATT, CDR2 SNEGSKA (reference sequence). The CDR3 length equals 11 residues, ends included. This chain's CDR3 is CSARRGGGYAY.

The chain links TRBV5-1 to TRBJ2-5; the D gene is possibly TRBD2 (6 bases). This CDR3 is built from 13 residues. V gave up 2 bases and J gave up 5 bases, with 10 bases separating them. Germline values: CDR1 SGHRS, CDR2 YFSETQ. The CDR3 loop is CASSFPGRETQYF. The CDR3 nucleotides read TGCGCCAGCAGCTTCCCAGGGAGGGAGACCCAGTACTTC.

The sample holds many counts of this clonotype. This CDR3 is CASSPHVDGELFF. The CDR3 nucleotides are TGTGCCAGCAGCCCCCACGTGGACGGGGAGCTGTTTTTT. The chain joins TRBV12-3 or TRBV12-4 to TRBJ2-2; D ambiguous. Trimming shortened V by 6 bases and J by 7 bases, and 12 bases separated the two germline ends. CDR3 length equals 13 residues.

This clonotype was detected many times. This chain joins TRBV20-1 and TRBJ2-7, with TRBD1 matching 8 bases. The CDR3 is 13 amino acids. J lost 3 bases, V lost 1 base, and 2 bases had no gene match. Germline V gene data show CDR1 as DFQATT and CDR2 as SNEGSKA (reference sequence). The CDR3 loop reads CSARVDRGYEQYF. The CDR3 nucleotides are TGCAGTGCTAGAGTTGACAGGGGCTACGAGCAGTACTTC.

The sample holds a few counts of this clonotype. The missing conserved phenylalanine or tryptophan at the end of this CDR3 makes a read error likely. The chain is built from TRBV19 and TRBJ2-5; 7 bases are shared with TRBD2. The CDR3 is 13 amino acids. Losses at the gene ends were 4 bases for V and 5 bases for J; bases not matched to a gene: 4. The germline gives CDR1 LNHDA, CDR2 SQIVND (reference sequence). CDR3 protein: CASSTGGGETQYL. The DNA of the CDR3 is TGTGCCAGTAGTACTGGGGGGGGGGAGACCCAGTACCTC.

In nucleotides, the CDR3 is TGTGCCAGCAGCCCCCCCCGACTAGCGGGAGGTTTTAGGAACGAGCAGTACTTC. This encodes CASSPPRLAGGFRNEQYF. This chain joins TRBV28 and TRBJ2-7, with 13 bases aligning to TRBD2. Per the germline V gene, CDR1 is MDHEN and CDR2 is SYDVKM. V gave up 6 bases and J gave up 5 bases; unmatched junction bases: 16. There are 18 residues in the CDR3.

Many counts were recorded for this clonotype. The CDR3 DNA follows: TGTGCCAGCAGTTACTCCCTTCGACAGGCAGCCACCTTC. It translates to CASSYSLRQAATF. The chain couples TRBV6-5 to TRBJ1-2; possible D gene TRBD1, 6 bases. Looked up from germline, CDR1 is MNHEY and CDR2 is SVGAGI. The CDR3 runs 13 residues. Trimming pared 0 bases from V and 13 bases from J, leaving 15 bases between.

On this clonotype itself: Given the absence of the conserved phenylalanine or tryptophan at the CDR3 end, a read error is likely. The DNA is left out, because the CDR3 cannot be placed on it with certainty; the CDR3 is given as TCRdb lists it. The gene calls are TRBV19 and TRBJ1-4. Germline V gives CDR1 LNHDA, CDR2 SQIVND (reference sequence). The length of the CDR3 is 14 amino acids, counting both ends. The chain's CDR3 is CASSGSPTNEKLSL.

This clonotype was observed at least ten times. The chain uses TRBV30 and TRBJ2-7; D remains unclear. The germline V gene encodes CDR1 GTSNPN and CDR2 SVGIG (reference sequence). V lost 0 bases and J lost 3, with 3 bases in between. The CDR3 consists of 11 residues. CDR3 residues: CAWSVGYEQYF. The CDR3 region has the DNA TGTGCCTGGAGTGTCGGCTACGAGCAGTACTTC.

This chain uses TRBV6-5 with TRBJ2-2, with 10 bases lining up with TRBD2. Germline V lookup: CDR1 MNHEY, CDR2 SVGAGI. The CDR3 totals 18 residues. Unmatched junction bases numbered 8, after V lost 4 bases and J lost 0 bases. The CDR3: CASSFQTSGPANTGELFF. CDR3 DNA: TGTGCCAGCAGTTTCCAGACTAGCGGGCCGGCGAACACCGGGGAGCTGTTTTTT.

J is TRBJ1-1 and V is TRBV29-1; no reliable D call. The V end lost 4 bases, the J end lost 1 base, and 10 bases lay between the germline ends. Germline V CDR1 and CDR2: SQVTM, ANQGSEA. This CDR3 comprises 13 residues. DNA for the CDR3: TGCAGCGTTGTACAACCACCGAACACTGAAGCTTTCTTT. Protein: CSVVQPPNTEAFF.

Concerning this clonotype: Just one base apart from a much larger clone, this may be a read error. The chain has TRBV6-2 or TRBV6-3 and TRBJ2-2; the D gene could be TRBD1 or TRBD2 (5 bases each). CDR3 length equals 17 residues. The germline CDR1 and CDR2 sequences are MNHEY and SVGEGT. CDR3 DNA: TGTGCCAGCAGTCCACCCGACAGACATGCGAACACCGGGGAGCTGCTTTTT. The encoded protein is CASSPPDRHANTGELLF.

The sample holds many counts of this clonotype. J is TRBJ1-6 and V is TRBV20-1, with 8 nucleotides matching TRBD1. The CDR3 length is 19 residues. Trimming cost V 6 bases and J 4 bases; bases outside gene matches: 20. CDR1 is DFQATT and CDR2 is SNEGSKA in the germline V gene (reference sequence). DNA for the CDR3: TGCAGTGCCCCAGCCTATGTCAGGGGGCGCCGGGAATATAATTCACCCCTCCACTTT. Its protein is CSAPAYVRGRREYNSPLHF.

This clonotype has a handful of counts. A read error is possible here, since a much larger clone lies one base away. The chain carries TRBV6-6 and TRBJ2-7, with 7 positions matching TRBD1. CDR3 length: 15 amino acids. Germline CDR1 MNHNY, CDR2 SVGAGI (reference sequence). The V segment lost 5 bases and the J segment 1 base; nucleotides outside the gene matches: 8. The CDR3 sequence is CASSHVQGRSYEQYF. For the CDR3, the DNA is TGTGCCAGCAGTCACGTACAGGGGCGTTCCTACGAGCAGTACTTC.

This clonotype was counted many times. The chain couples TRBV7-9 to TRBJ2-2; 12 bases are a match to TRBD2. CDR3 length: 17 amino acids. The germline V gene has CDR1 SEHNR and CDR2 FQNEAQ (reference sequence). V lost 6 bases, J lost 3 bases, and 8 bases stayed unmatched. The CDR3 DNA reads as TGTGCCAGCAGTCGACTAGCGGGAGATCTAGACACCGGGGAGCTGTTTTTT. This sequence encodes CASSRLAGDLDTGELFF. The whole variable domain, filled in from reference TRBV7-9 and TRBJ2-2, reads DTGVSQNPRHKITKRGQNVTFRCDPISEHNRLYWYRQTLGQGPEFLTYFQNEAQLEKSRLLSDRFSAERPKGSFSTLEIQRTEQGDSAMYLCASSRLAGDLDTGELFFGEGSRLTVL.

This clonotype was picked up many times. The junction departs from the called germline gene at one end, perhaps through a read error. The chain couples TRBV9 to TRBJ1-3; D not certain. The CDR3 runs to 14 residues. From germline, CDR1 is SGDLS and CDR2 YYNGEE. The CDR3 nucleotides are TGTGCCAGCAGCCTCGGCGGCCGCGTATCCCCCCTTGGATTT. Its protein product is CASSLGGRVSPLGF.

This clonotype came up a few times. One end of the junction varies from germline; a read error may be responsible. The chain employs TRBV5-1 and TRBJ2-5, with D possibly being TRBD1 (5 bases). CDR3 size: 14 residues. From germline, CDR1 is SGHRS and CDR2 YFSETQ. The CDR3, as DNA: TGCGCCAGCAGCTTGGACAGGTACCAAGACACCCAGTACTTC. Protein product: CASSLDRYQDTQYF.

This clonotype occurred many times. A much larger clonotype is one base distant, so this may be a read error. The rearrangement links TRBV2 to TRBJ2-7, with D possibly TRBD2 on 7 matching bases. This CDR3 has 15 residues. Germline values: CDR1 SNHLY, CDR2 FYNNEI. CDR3 protein: CTSRKSRGGKGEQYF. DNA of the CDR3: TGTACCAGCAGAAAATCCCGCGGGGGCAAGGGGGAGCAGTACTTC.

J is TRBJ2-7 and V is TRBV2; 7 nucleotides line up with TRBD2. J lost 4 bases, V lost 7 bases, and 7 bases had no gene match. Germline CDR1 SNHLY, CDR2 FYNNEI. This CDR3 is built from 13 residues. The CDR3, as DNA: TGTGCCAGCACGGGGGGACTTTCTTACGAGCAGTACTTC. Translated: CASTGGLSYEQYF.

This clonotype was picked up many times. The gene calls are TRBV11-2 and TRBJ2-1; TRBD1 aligns across 8 bases. V was clipped by 4 bases and J by 4 bases; unmatched bases: 15. Germline V CDR1 and CDR2: SGHAT, FQNNGV. This CDR3 has 18 amino acids. CDR3 sequence (DNA): TGTGCCAGCAGCTCCGGCAGGTCTAATTACAGGGGGTACAATGAGCAGTTCTTC. Its protein is CASSSGRSNYRGYNEQFF.

J is TRBJ2-3 and V is TRBV24-1; D could derive from TRBD1 or TRBD2 (6 bases each). CDR3 size: 17 residues. V lost 5 bases to trimming and J lost 3 bases, with 20 bases between them. CDR1 is KGHDR and CDR2 is SFDVKD in the germline V gene. The CDR3 DNA follows: TGTGCCACCAGTGTCGGTCGGCGACTAGGGGGTACAGATACGCAGTATTTT. Amino acid sequence: CATSVGRRLGGTDTQYF.

V gene TRBV30 combines with J gene TRBJ2-3; 13 bases match TRBD2. Germline V gene data show CDR1 as GTSNPN and CDR2 as SVGIG (reference sequence). The V gene end was trimmed by 1 base and the J gene end by 0 bases; junction bases not matched to a gene: 10. CDR3 size: 19 residues. CDR3 sequence (DNA): TGTGCCTGGAGTGGCGTACTAGCGGGAGGGCCCCATAGCACAGATACGCAGTATTTT. This sequence encodes CAWSGVLAGGPHSTDTQYF.

In its sample, this clonotype was seen many times. The chain carries TRBV6-4 and TRBJ2-1; 10 nucleotides line up with TRBD2. V was pared by 3 bases and J by 7 bases, with 6 bases of the junction left unmatched. In germline, CDR1 is MRHNA, CDR2 SNTAGT. The CDR3 runs to 15 residues. The CDR3 DNA follows: TGTGCCAGCAGTGAAGCGGGAGGGCCGGTAAATGAGCAGTTCTTC. Its protein is CASSEAGGPVNEQFF.

J is TRBJ2-1 and V is TRBV5-8, with unresolved D. The CDR3 covers 12 residues. Germline-derived CDR1 and CDR2 are SGHTS and YDEGEE. The germline V and J ends were trimmed by 2 bases and 5 bases, with 5 bases remaining between them. DNA for the CDR3: TGTGCCAGCAGCTTCCCTAACAATGAGCAGTTCTTC. Its translation: CASSFPNNEQFF.

This clonotype was detected ten times or more. This CDR3 is CASSYSSGSYEQYF. CDR3 in DNA: TGTGCCAGCAGTTACTCTAGCGGCTCCTACGAGCAGTACTTC. V and J are TRBV6-5 and TRBJ2-7; D perhaps matches TRBD2 (6 bases). The CDR3 has 14 residues. V was cut by 0 bases and J by 0 bases, with 6 bases left in between. Germline V gene lookup returns CDR1 MNHEY and CDR2 SVGAGI.